This T cell receptor beta chain derives from a study of CD8+ T cells in alopecia areata. Study results and limitations: Sharing of TCR sequences between patients (possibly for HLA-related reasons) was less clear than in mice.

A remark on this clone: Its antigen is undetermined.

In each case, RNA was isolated and then reverse transcribed into cDNA as the sequencing template. Generated by immunoSEQ multiplex PCR, the TCRdb table keeps only in-frame clones and is missing some. The repertoire holds 110,000 to 150,000 clones, 40% to 55% seen once, with roughly 0.99% in the top ten. V was pared by 5 bases and J by 1 base, with 12 bases between. This CDR3 contains 16 residues. Germline V gives CDR1 SGHTA, CDR2 FQGTGA. The sequence was obtained from a human donor with alopecia areata. Material: CD4+ T cells sorted from blood, obtained at week 0. This sequence joins TRBV7-3 and TRBJ2-6; D is perhaps TRBD1 (6 bases). DNA of the CDR3: TGTGCCAGCAGCCCCAGGACAGCTTCTGGGGCCAACGTCCTGACTTTC. Translation gives CASSPRTASGANVLTF.